This entry lists 32 T cell receptor beta chains sequenced from one sample in a study of T cell responses to AZD1222 COVID-19 vaccine. The table came from immunoSEQ multiplex PCR; TCRdb's copy has only in-frame clones and leaves some out. The table lists approximately 150,000 clones, 92% of them singletons. The sample was peripheral blood, taken on day 0 of MenACWY control vaccination. The receptors were sampled from an adult in good health.

This chain uses TRBV7-2 with TRBJ1-1, with a tentative D call TRBD1 (5 bases). Trimming stripped 5 bases from V and 6 bases from J, with 16 bases between. The CDR3 runs 14 residues. From germline, CDR1 is SGHTA and CDR2 FQGNSA. CDR3 amino acids: CASSHLGSGAEAFF. CDR3 sequence (DNA): TGTGCCAGCAGCCACCTTGGGTCGGGGGCTGAAGCTTTCTTT.

The rearrangement uses TRBV28 and TRBJ2-3; 7 bases align to TRBD2. The germline V gene has CDR1 MDHEN and CDR2 SYDVKM. V lost 3 bases to trimming and J lost 4 bases; unmatched junction nucleotides: 16. The CDR3 length is 18 residues. The chain's CDR3 is CASSLGLLAGADPDTQYF. The CDR3 DNA follows: TGTGCCAGCAGTTTGGGGTTATTGGCGGGAGCTGATCCAGATACGCAGTATTTT.

As DNA, the CDR3 is TGTGCCAGCAGTCGACCGGGACAGATGAACACTGAAGCTTTCTTT. Protein product: CASSRPGQMNTEAFF. The chain links TRBV6-5 to TRBJ1-1, with TRBD1 identical over 7 bases. Trimming at V came to 5 bases and at J to 0 bases, leaving 6 bases not matched to a gene. This CDR3 contains 15 residues. Germline values: CDR1 MNHEY, CDR2 SVGAGI.

The chain recombines TRBV14 with TRBJ2-7; TRBD2 matches at 13 bases. The CDR3 contains 15 residues. Germline CDR1 and CDR2: SGHDN and FVKESK. V was clipped by 4 bases and J by 7 bases; unmatched bases: 7. CDR3 region: CASSPRLAGGGEQYF. In DNA, the CDR3 is TGTGCCAGCAGCCCCCGACTAGCGGGAGGTGGGGAGCAGTACTTC.

This clone was seen just once. J is TRBJ1-4 and V is TRBV7-8; weak D call: TRBD1 (5 bases). V was trimmed by 1 base and J by 1 base, leaving 7 bases between them. Germline V gene sequence: CDR1 SGHVS, CDR2 FQNEAQ. This CDR3 has 15 residues. The CDR3 is CASSLDDRTNEKLFF. For the CDR3, the DNA is TGTGCCAGCAGCTTAGATGACAGAACTAATGAAAAACTGTTTTTT.

Written as DNA, the CDR3 is TGCGCCTCCAGGGAGGGCCTGGCAGATACGCAGTATTTT. Translating it yields CASREGLADTQYF. This chain connects TRBV5-1 to TRBJ2-3, with 7 bases matching TRBD2. V lost 10 bases to trimming and J lost 4 bases; unmatched junction nucleotides: 9. The CDR3 length is 13 residues. Per germline, CDR1 SGHRS and CDR2 YFSETQ.

There are a few counts of this clone. The J gene is TRBJ2-1, the V gene TRBV3-1 (or the pseudogene TRBV3-2); 14 bases line up with TRBD2. V lost 4 bases, J lost 8 bases, and 7 bases stayed unmatched. CDR3 size: 16 residues. Germline CDR1 and CDR2: LGHDT and YNNKEL (reference sequence). CDR3 sequence: CASSPRTSGRSDEQFF. The DNA of the CDR3 is TGTGCCAGCAGCCCGCGGACTAGCGGGAGGTCGGATGAGCAGTTCTTC.

This rearrangement joins TRBV27 to TRBJ2-1; D might be TRBD1 (6 bases). CDR1 is MNHEY and CDR2 is SMNVEV in the germline V gene (reference sequence). The CDR3 runs 15 residues. V lost 5 bases and J lost 8, with 19 bases in between. The CDR3 spells CASSVYREYNHEQFF. The CDR3 nucleotides read TGTGCCAGCAGTGTCTACAGGGAGTATAATCATGAGCAGTTCTTC.

This clone came up once. The rearrangement joins TRBV5-1 to TRBJ2-3; 7 bases line up with TRBD2. Unmatched junction bases numbered 6, after V lost 1 base and J lost 4 bases. Germline V gene lookup returns CDR1 SGHRS and CDR2 YFSETQ. This CDR3 comprises 15 residues. CDR3 bases: TGCGCCAGCAGCTTGTCGAGCGGGAAAGCAGATACGCAGTATTTT. It yields the protein CASSLSSGKADTQYF.

This clone was counted once. The CDR3 loop reads CASSLSGASGREETQYF. In nucleotides, the CDR3 is TGTGCCAGCAGTTTATCGGGGGCTAGCGGGAGGGAAGAGACCCAGTACTTC. This chain links TRBV27 with TRBJ2-5; TRBD2 matches 12 bases. The CDR3 sequence is 17 residues long. Trimming at V came to 0 bases and at J to 3 bases, leaving 5 bases not matched to a gene. The V gene's germline CDR1 is MNHEY and CDR2 SMNVEV (reference sequence).

This rearrangement joins TRBV6-2 or TRBV6-3 to TRBJ1-1; maybe TRBD1 (5 bases). The germline V and J ends were trimmed by 5 bases and 5 bases, with 15 bases remaining between them. The CDR3 length is 14 residues. Germline V CDR1 and CDR2: MNHEY, SVGEGT. The CDR3 here is CASSRGRGNTEAFF. The CDR3, as DNA: TGTGCCAGCAGTCGGGGGAGAGGGAATACTGAAGCTTTCTTT.

The chain employs TRBV27 and TRBJ1-5; perhaps TRBD1 as D (5 bases). V gave up 5 bases and J gave up 2 bases, with 19 bases separating them. CDR1 is MNHEY and CDR2 is SMNVEV in the germline V gene (reference sequence). The CDR3 loop spans 17 amino acids. This CDR3 reads CASSPLRGGTGNQPQHF. The DNA for the CDR3 is TGTGCCAGCAGTCCCCTCCGGGGAGGGACCGGCAATCAGCCCCAGCATTTT.

This chain uses TRBV6-2 or TRBV6-3 with TRBJ2-5, with unresolved D. Trimming took 1 base from V and 2 from J, leaving 5 bases between them. There are 13 residues in the CDR3. The germline CDR1 and CDR2 sequences are MNHEY and SVGEGT. The DNA for the CDR3 is TGTGCCAGCAGTTACTTACGGCAAGAGACCCAGTACTTC. Translation gives CASSYLRQETQYF.

The chain couples TRBV7-2 to TRBJ2-7; 8 positions agree with TRBD2. V was pared by 4 bases and J by 2 bases, with 7 bases of the junction left unmatched. Germline-derived CDR1 and CDR2 are SGHTA and FQGNSA. The length of the CDR3 is 15 residues. The CDR3 loop is CASSSSTSGAYEQYF. CDR3 DNA: TGTGCCAGCAGCTCCTCCACTAGCGGAGCCTACGAGCAGTACTTC.

The V gene is TRBV6-5, the J gene TRBJ1-1; D gene unclear. In germline, CDR1 is MNHEY, CDR2 SVGAGI. The CDR3 is 13 residues long. V lost 7 bases to trimming and J lost 1 base, with 10 bases between them. The CDR3 DNA reads as TGTGCCAGCACCCGGACGGGGAACACTGAAGCTTTCTTT. Its protein is CASTRTGNTEAFF.

The rearrangement joins TRBV5-4 to TRBJ1-1; TRBD1 matches at 7 bases. The V gene end was trimmed by 4 bases and the J gene end by 0 bases; junction bases not matched to a gene: 6. This CDR3 spans 15 amino acids. The V gene's germline CDR1 is SGHNT and CDR2 YYREEE (reference sequence). CDR3 DNA: TGTGCCAGCAGCCCGGGACAGATTCTGAACACTGAAGCTTTCTTT. It encodes CASSPGQILNTEAFF.

In its sample, this clone was seen once. The chain recombines TRBV9 with TRBJ1-6; no definite D call. V gave up 7 bases and J gave up 14 bases, with 13 bases separating them. The CDR3 is 11 residues long. The V gene's germline CDR1 is SGDLS and CDR2 YYNGEE. CDR3 nucleotide sequence: TGTGCCAGCGGCGAGTGGGGTACCCTCCACTTT. Protein: CASGEWGTLHF.

The gene calls are TRBV11-3 and TRBJ2-3; D gene unclear. The CDR3 sequence is 15 residues long. Germline V lookup: CDR1 SGHNT, CDR2 YENEEA. Trimming cost V 4 bases and J 6 bases, with 17 bases left between them. The CDR3 coding sequence is TGTGCCAGCAGCTACGGACGGATCGGTACGGATACGCAGTATTTT. This translates into CASSYGRIGTDTQYF.

The V call is TRBV6-1, the J call TRBJ1-5; D might be TRBD1 (5 bases). Looked up from germline, CDR1 is MNHNS and CDR2 is SASEGT. Trimming removed 3 bases at V and 2 bases at J, with 11 bases between. The CDR3 runs 15 residues. In DNA, the CDR3 is TGTGCCAGCAGTGAGCTGGGGGTAGGCAATCAGCCCCAGCATTTT. It yields the protein CASSELGVGNQPQHF.

The V gene is TRBV19, the J gene TRBJ2-2, with D uncertain. V lost 3 bases and J 2 bases, leaving 1 base between the germline ends. Germline V lookup: CDR1 LNHDA, CDR2 SQIVND (reference sequence). There are 12 residues in the CDR3. The CDR3 here is CASSINTGELFF. As DNA, the CDR3 is TGTGCCAGTAGTATTAACACCGGGGAGCTGTTTTTT. The whole variable domain, filled in from reference TRBV19 and TRBJ2-2, reads DGGITQSPKYLFRKEGQNVTLSCEQNLNHDAMYWYRQDPGQGLRLIYYSQIVNDFQKGDIAEGYSVSREKKESFPLTVTSAQKNPTAFYLCASSINTGELFFGEGSRLTVL.

The chain carries TRBV28 and TRBJ2-7; 9 bases match TRBD2. The CDR3 runs to 15 residues. Per the germline V gene, CDR1 is MDHEN and CDR2 is SYDVKM. Trimming cost V 3 bases and J 4 bases; bases outside gene matches: 7. The CDR3 loop reads CASSFRTSVRYEQYF. The CDR3 DNA reads TGTGCCAGCAGTTTCCGGACTAGCGTGAGGTACGAGCAGTACTTC.

The CDR3 nucleotides read TGCAGCGTTGTAAGCCTAGGACTAGGGTACGAGCAGTACTTC. It yields the protein CSVVSLGLGYEQYF. The V call is TRBV29-1, the J call TRBJ2-7, with 7 bases that match TRBD2. CDR1 and CDR2 (germline): SQVTM, ANQGSEA. The CDR3 has 14 amino acids. The V gene end was trimmed by 4 bases and the J gene end by 4 bases; junction bases not matched to a gene: 10.

The rearrangement uses TRBV9 and TRBJ1-3; D not resolved. This CDR3 contains 17 residues. Per germline, CDR1 SGDLS and CDR2 YYNGEE. V lost 0 bases, J lost 0 bases, and 13 bases lay in between. The DNA of the CDR3 is TGTGCCAGCAGCGTAGCTGCCAGGTCCGACTCTGGAAACACCATATATTTT. This sequence encodes CASSVAARSDSGNTIYF.

This chain joins TRBV27 and TRBJ2-1; D may be TRBD1 or TRBD2 (6 bases each). The CDR3 has 13 residues. Germline CDR1 reads MNHEY; CDR2 reads SMNVEV (reference sequence). Trimming removed 5 bases at V and 2 bases at J, with 7 bases between. In DNA form, the CDR3 reads TGTGCCAGCAGTCGGGGGCCCTACAATGAGCAGTTCTTC. Translated, it gives CASSRGPYNEQFF.

CDR3 amino acids: CASSQGSRENQPQHF. The CDR3 nucleotides are TGCGCCAGCAGCCAAGGGAGCAGGGAAAATCAGCCCCAGCATTTT. This chain links TRBV4-3 with TRBJ1-5; weak D call: TRBD1 (5 bases). The CDR3 runs to 15 residues. V lost 1 base and J 4 bases, leaving 11 bases between the germline ends. CDR1 is LGHNA and CDR2 is YSLEER in the germline V gene.

V and J are TRBV10-3 and TRBJ2-3; 7 nucleotides agree with TRBD2. Germline CDR1 reads ENHRY; CDR2 reads SYGVKD. J gave up 2 bases and V 7 bases, and 9 bases lay outside the gene matches. The CDR3 loop spans 15 amino acids. CDR3 nucleotide sequence: TGTGCCATCACCGTTGGCCTAGCGGTCACAGATACGCAGTATTTT. Its protein product is CAITVGLAVTDTQYF.

This sequence joins TRBV2 and TRBJ1-2; 9 positions agree with TRBD1. J was trimmed by 2 bases and V by 6 bases; bases with no gene match: 4. The CDR3 length is 14 residues. CDR1 SNHLY and CDR2 FYNNEI come from the germline V gene. The CDR3 nucleotides are TGTGCCAGCAGGACCGGGACAGGGAACTATGGCTACACCTTC. Protein product: CASRTGTGNYGYTF.

V gene TRBV9 combines with J gene TRBJ2-7, with TRBD2 matching 8 bases. This CDR3 contains 14 residues. In germline, CDR1 is SGDLS, CDR2 YYNGEE. After removal of 4 bases from V and 5 bases from J, the junction contained 8 bases not matched to a gene. In DNA form, the CDR3 reads TGTGCCAGCAGCATCGGGACTAGTAGCAACGAGCAGTACTTC. Translation: CASSIGTSSNEQYF.

This chain links TRBV5-6 with TRBJ2-2; tentative D call: TRBD1 (7 bases). The germline V gene has CDR1 SGHDT and CDR2 YYEEEE. The CDR3 is made up of 16 amino acids. Trimming took off 6 bases at V and 3 bases at J, with 18 bases between the two ends. The CDR3 spells CASNRETGIYTGELFF. CDR3 nucleotide sequence: TGTGCCAGCAACCGGGAGACAGGGATATACACCGGGGAGCTGTTTTTT.

The CDR3 region is CASSVTGGNQPQHF. As DNA, the CDR3 is TGTGCCAGCAGCGTGACAGGGGGCAATCAGCCCCAGCATTTT. This chain connects TRBV9 to TRBJ1-5, with 8 bases that match TRBD1. Germline assignment: CDR1 SGDLS and CDR2 YYNGEE. CDR3 length equals 14 residues. V lost 2 bases, J lost 2 bases, and 0 bases stayed unmatched.

This clone was found once. V and J are TRBV24-1 and TRBJ2-7, with 8 positions matching TRBD2. This CDR3 spans 16 amino acids. Germline V gene data show CDR1 as KGHDR and CDR2 as SFDVKD. The junction had 15 bases not matched to a gene; V was cut back by 9 bases and J by 3 bases. The CDR3 coding sequence is TGTGCCACCCATTCCCCCCAAGCGGGAGAGGGCTACGAGCAGTACTTC. It specifies CATHSPQAGEGYEQYF.

The chain uses TRBV25-1 and TRBJ1-2, with 11 nucleotides matching TRBD1. The CDR3 contains 16 residues. With V trimmed by 3 bases and J by 3 bases, 6 bases remained unmatched. CDR1 is MGHDK and CDR2 is SYGVNS in the germline V gene. CDR3 in DNA: TGTGCCAGCAGTGAGGACAGGGGGCCTGGGGACTATGGCTACACCTTC. Its translation is CASSEDRGPGDYGYTF.